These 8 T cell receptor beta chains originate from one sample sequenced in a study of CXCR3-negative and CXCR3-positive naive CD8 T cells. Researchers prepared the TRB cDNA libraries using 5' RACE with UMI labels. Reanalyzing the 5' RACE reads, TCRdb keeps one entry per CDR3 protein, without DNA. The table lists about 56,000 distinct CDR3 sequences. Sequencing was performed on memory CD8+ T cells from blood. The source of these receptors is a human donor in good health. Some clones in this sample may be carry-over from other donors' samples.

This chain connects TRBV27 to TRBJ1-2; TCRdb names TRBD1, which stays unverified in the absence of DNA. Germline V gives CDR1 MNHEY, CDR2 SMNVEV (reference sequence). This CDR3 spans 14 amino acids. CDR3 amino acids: CASTAGSGDFGYTF.

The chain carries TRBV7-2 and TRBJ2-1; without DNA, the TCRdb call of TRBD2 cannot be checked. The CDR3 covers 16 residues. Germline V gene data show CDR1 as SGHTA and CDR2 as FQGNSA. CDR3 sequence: CASSILAGGTYNEQFF. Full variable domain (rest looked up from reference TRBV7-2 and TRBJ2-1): GAGVSQSPSNKVTEKGKDVELRCDPISGHTALYWYRQSLGQGLEFLIYFQGNSAPDKSGLPSDRFSAERTGGSVSTLTIQRTQQEDSAVYLCASSILAGGTYNEQFFGPGTRLTVL.

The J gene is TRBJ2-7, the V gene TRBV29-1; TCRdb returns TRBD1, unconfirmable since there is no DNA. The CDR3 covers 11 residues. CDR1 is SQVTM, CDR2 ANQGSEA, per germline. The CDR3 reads CSASTGREQYF.

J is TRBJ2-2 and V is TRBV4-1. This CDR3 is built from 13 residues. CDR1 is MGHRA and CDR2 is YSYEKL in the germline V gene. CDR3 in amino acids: CASSQVERYELFF.

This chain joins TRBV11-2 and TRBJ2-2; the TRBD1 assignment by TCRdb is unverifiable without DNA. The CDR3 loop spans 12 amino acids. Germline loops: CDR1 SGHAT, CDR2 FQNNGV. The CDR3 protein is CASDQGDGELFF.

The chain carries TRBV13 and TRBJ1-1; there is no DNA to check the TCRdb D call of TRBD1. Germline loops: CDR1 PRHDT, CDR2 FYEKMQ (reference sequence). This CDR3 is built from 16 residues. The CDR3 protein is CASSDPSMGANTEAFF. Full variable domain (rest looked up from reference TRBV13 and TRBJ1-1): AAGVIQSPRHLIKEKRETATLKCYPIPRHDTVYWYQQGPGQDPQFLISFYEKMQSDKGSIPDRFSAQQFSDYHSELNMSSLELGDSALYFCASSDPSMGANTEAFFGQGTRLTVV.

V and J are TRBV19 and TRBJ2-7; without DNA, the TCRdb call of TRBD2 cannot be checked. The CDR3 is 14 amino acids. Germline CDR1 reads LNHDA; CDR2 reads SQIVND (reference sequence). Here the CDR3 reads CASSMTSGNYEQYF. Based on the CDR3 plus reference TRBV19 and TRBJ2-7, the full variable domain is DGGITQSPKYLFRKEGQNVTLSCEQNLNHDAMYWYRQDPGQGLRLIYYSQIVNDFQKGDIAEGYSVSREKKESFPLTVTSAQKNPTAFYLCASSMTSGNYEQYFGPGTRLTVT.

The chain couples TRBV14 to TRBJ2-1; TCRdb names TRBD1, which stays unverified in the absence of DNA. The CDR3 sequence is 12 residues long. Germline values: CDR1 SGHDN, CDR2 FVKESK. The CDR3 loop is CASSPLTGWQFF.